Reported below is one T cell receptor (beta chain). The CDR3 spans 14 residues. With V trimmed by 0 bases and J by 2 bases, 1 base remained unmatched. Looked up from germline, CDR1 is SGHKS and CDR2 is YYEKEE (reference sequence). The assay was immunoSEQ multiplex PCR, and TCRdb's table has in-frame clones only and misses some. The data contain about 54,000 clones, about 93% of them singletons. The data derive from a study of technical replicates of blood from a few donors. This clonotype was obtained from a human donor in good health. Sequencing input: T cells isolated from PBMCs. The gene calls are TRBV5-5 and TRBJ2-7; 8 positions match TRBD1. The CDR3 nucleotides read TGTGCCAGCAGCTTGGAGACAGGGGCCTACGAGCAGTACTTC. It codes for CASSLETGAYEQYF. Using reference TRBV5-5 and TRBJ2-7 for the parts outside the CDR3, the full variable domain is DAGVTQSPTHLIKTRGQQVTLRCSPISGHKSVSWYQQVLGQGPQFIFQYYEKEERGRGNFPDRFSARQFPNYSSELNVNALLLGDSALYLCASSLETGAYEQYFGPGTRLTVT.